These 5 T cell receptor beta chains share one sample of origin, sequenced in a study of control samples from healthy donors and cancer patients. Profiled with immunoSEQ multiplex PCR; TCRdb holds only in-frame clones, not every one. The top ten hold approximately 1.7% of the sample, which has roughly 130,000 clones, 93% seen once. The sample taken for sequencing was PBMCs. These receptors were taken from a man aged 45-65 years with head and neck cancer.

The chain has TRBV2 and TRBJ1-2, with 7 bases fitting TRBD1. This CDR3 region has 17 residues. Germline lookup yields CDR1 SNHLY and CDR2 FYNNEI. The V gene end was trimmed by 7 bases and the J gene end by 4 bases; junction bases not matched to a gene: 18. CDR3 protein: CASNLIGRQGDSYGYTF. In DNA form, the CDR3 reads TGTGCCAGCAATTTAATCGGACGACAGGGCGATAGCTATGGCTACACCTTC.

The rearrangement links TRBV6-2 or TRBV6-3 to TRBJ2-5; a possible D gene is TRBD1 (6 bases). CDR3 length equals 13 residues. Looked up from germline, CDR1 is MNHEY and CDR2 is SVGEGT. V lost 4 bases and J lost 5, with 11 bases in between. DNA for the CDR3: TGTGCCAGCAGTTTAACAGGGTTGGAGACCCAGTACTTC. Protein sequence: CASSLTGLETQYF.

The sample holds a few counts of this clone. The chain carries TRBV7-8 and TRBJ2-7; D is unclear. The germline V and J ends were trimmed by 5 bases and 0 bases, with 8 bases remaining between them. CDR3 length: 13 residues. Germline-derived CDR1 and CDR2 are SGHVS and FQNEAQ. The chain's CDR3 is CASSPGFSYEQYF. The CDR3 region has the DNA TGTGCCAGCAGCCCCGGTTTCTCCTACGAGCAGTACTTC.

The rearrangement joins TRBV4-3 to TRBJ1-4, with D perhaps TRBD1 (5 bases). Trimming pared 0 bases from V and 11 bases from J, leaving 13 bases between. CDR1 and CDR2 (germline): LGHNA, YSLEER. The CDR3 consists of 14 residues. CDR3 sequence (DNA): TGCGCCAGCAGCCAAGATCGTCAGAGGGGTAAACTGTTTTTT. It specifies CASSQDRQRGKLFF.

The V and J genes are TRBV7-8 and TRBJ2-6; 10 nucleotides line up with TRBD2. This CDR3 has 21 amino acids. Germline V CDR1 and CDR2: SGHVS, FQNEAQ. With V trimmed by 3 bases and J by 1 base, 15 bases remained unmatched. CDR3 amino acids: CASSLRTGPLAGVSGANVLTF. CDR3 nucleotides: TGTGCCAGCAGCTTGCGGACAGGACCCCTAGCGGGGGTGTCTGGGGCCAACGTCCTGACTTTC.